These T cell receptor beta chains were read from a single sample in a study of immune heterogeneity within non-small cell lung tumors. TCRdb re-derived calls from the multiplex PCR reads in MiXCR, one entry per CDR3 protein. The table includes some 3,500 distinct CDR3 sequences, 40% to 60% detected once. The specimen sequenced was lung tumor tissue. The receptors come from a man in his sixties with non-small cell lung cancer. Both conserved end residues are part of each CDR3. The order of the fields is D gene, J gene, clone size, V gene, CDR3 protein, CDR3 DNA. The D gene is left open where the match is weak. Where a row states a size, it is once, few, many or the class of an expanded clone; other rows omit it.

>.|TRBJ2-2|medium-sized|TRBV12-5
CASAQGNTGELFF
TGTGCTAGTGCCCAGGGGAACACCGGGGAGCTGTTTTTT
>.|TRBJ2-1|medium-sized|TRBV20-1
CSARPAGHYNEQFF
TGCAGTGCTAGGCCAGCGGGACATTACAATGAGCAGTTCTTC
>.|TRBJ2-2|medium-sized|TRBV19
CASSIDPLNTGELFF
TGTGCCAGTAGTATAGATCCACTGAACACCGGGGAGCTGTTTTTT
>TRBD1|TRBJ2-2|medium-sized|TRBV7-3
CASSLQGQGGPGELFF
TGTGCCAGCAGCCTACAGGGACAGGGAGGACCGGGGGAGCTGTTTTTT
>.|TRBJ1-1|.|TRBV2
CASSGGLSNTEAFF
TGTGCCAGCAGTGGGGGACTCTCGAACACTGAAGCTTTCTTT
>TRBD2|TRBJ2-2|few|TRBV20-1
CSASGRALSTGELFF
TGCAGTGCTAGCGGGAGGGCCCTATCCACCGGGGAGCTGTTTTTT
>TRBD1|TRBJ1-2|.|TRBV20-1
CSARAGTGYGYTF
TGCAGTGCTAGAGCCGGGACAGGATATGGCTACACCTTC
>.|TRBJ1-3|.|TRBV11-2
CASSWVRGNTIYF
TGTGCCAGCAGCTGGGTACGTGGAAACACCATATATTTT
>.|TRBJ2-7|.|TRBV7-2
CASSESSVHEQYF
TGTGCCAGCAGCGAGAGTAGCGTCCACGAGCAGTACTTC
>.|TRBJ2-3|medium-sized|TRBV12-3/TRBV12-4
CASSLGLGEDTQYF
TGTGCCAGCAGTTTAGGACTAGGAGAAGATACGCAGTATTTT
>TRBD2|TRBJ2-3|.|TRBV6-1
CASSQLAGSTDTQYF
TGTGCCAGCAGTCAACTAGCGGGTAGCACAGATACGCAGTATTTT
>TRBD1|TRBJ2-7|.|TRBV27
CASSPRDRSYEQYF
TGTGCCAGCAGTCCCCGGGACAGATCCTACGAGCAGTACTTC
>.|TRBJ2-3|medium-sized|TRBV10-3
CAISDLNRESDTQYF
TGTGCCATCAGTGACTTGAACCGGGAGTCAGATACGCAGTATTTT
>.|TRBJ2-1|.|TRBV20-1
CSGALASQLEQFF
TGCAGTGGGGCGTTGGCGAGCCAACTTGAGCAGTTCTTC
>TRBD2|TRBJ2-1|medium-sized|TRBV7-9
CASSFRLAGEYNEQFF
TGTGCCAGCAGCTTTCGACTAGCGGGAGAATACAATGAGCAGTTCTTC
>.|TRBJ1-5|large|TRBV3-1
CASSQVMGPGQPQHF
TGTGCCAGCAGCCAAGTAATGGGACCAGGTCAGCCCCAGCATTTT
>TRBD2|TRBJ2-7|.|TRBV28
CASSFSRTSGYGQYF
TGTGCCAGCAGTTTCTCCCGGACTAGCGGCTACGGCCAGTACTTC
>.|TRBJ1-2|.|TRBV6-2/TRBV6-3
CASSLRVDYGYTF
TGTGCCAGCAGTCTCCGGGTCGACTATGGCTACACCTTC
>.|TRBJ2-3|medium-sized|TRBV10-1
CASSESGGTQYF
TGCGCCAGCAGTGAGTCAGGTGGTACGCAGTATTTT
>.|TRBJ2-1|.|TRBV28
CASNRDVEGEQFF
TGTGCCAGCAACCGGGACGTAGAGGGTGAGCAGTTCTTC
>.|TRBJ1-1|few|TRBV30
CAWMDLGGGAEAFF
TGTGCCTGGATGGATTTAGGGGGGGGAGCTGAAGCTTTCTTT
>.|TRBJ1-5|medium-sized|TRBV10-3
CAISWDSNQPQHF
TGTGCCATCAGTTGGGACAGCAATCAGCCCCAGCATTTT
>TRBD1|TRBJ1-4|.|TRBV28
CASSFTGATNEKLFF
TGTGCCAGCAGTTTCACAGGGGCAACTAATGAAAAACTGTTTTTT
>TRBD1|TRBJ1-2|medium-sized|TRBV7-9
CASSLGGQPLYGYTF
TGTGCCAGCAGCTTAGGGGGACAGCCCCTCTATGGCTACACCTTC
>.|TRBJ1-2|.|TRBV2
CASSASAGGYTF
TGTGCCAGCAGTGCATCCGCCGGCGGCTACACCTTC
>.|TRBJ2-7|medium-sized|TRBV11-3
CASRRRGGFSYEQYF
TGTGCCAGCAGGAGGAGGGGTGGATTCTCCTACGAGCAGTACTTC
>.|TRBJ1-3|once|TRBV28
CASSLKLGTRGGNTIYF
TGTGCCAGCAGTTTAAAATTAGGGACAAGGGGGGGAAACACCATATATTTT
>TRBD2|TRBJ2-1|once|TRBV2
CASTSANEQFF
TGTGCCAGTACTAGCGCCAATGAGCAGTTCTTC
>TRBD1|TRBJ1-5|medium-sized|TRBV15
CATRGLRDRGHQPQHF
TGTGCCACCAGAGGACTCCGGGACAGGGGGCATCAGCCCCAGCATTTT